This TCR beta chain was sequenced during a study of cytomegalovirus exposure and HLA in healthy donors (dated by TCRdb to 2016 to 2017). As for the study more broadly: In an earlier analysis of under 750 of the donors, 276 Gb of sequence data and 100 million or so unique TCR beta sequences from roughly 190 million T cells were reported. A later genetic analysis used genome-wide SNP genotypes for about 55% of the 666 donors, treating that subset as a discovery cohort. Approximately 300 gigabases of sequencing data and roughly 80 million unique TCR sequences made up an early release that covered some 640 HLA-typed donors. Every discovery cohort repertoire had been produced on one sequencing platform. Among 350 to 400 genotyped donors of the cohort, an average of approximately 240,000 unique TCR beta nucleotide sequences were sequenced per donor, roughly 18% of them non-productive. An earlier analysis of around 640 of the donors used high-throughput TCR beta sequencing to judge whether each TCR beta V gene segment behaved as functional or pseudogenic. Using immunosequencing, the study profiled T cell repertoires from 666 subjects and related those repertoires to cytomegalovirus serostatus. To study patterns of TCR occurrence, a later analysis re-analyzed previously published TCR beta repertoires from several hundred donors and added high-resolution HLA genotyping. The study combined high-throughput TCR immunosequencing, statistical association of individual TCRs with disease status, and machine learning to predict cytomegalovirus infection status. Of the 350 to 450 genotyped donors, 70% to 90% were placed in the genetic ancestry cluster associated with self-reported Caucasian donors. Alongside the repertoire data, information on donor age, sex, ethnicity and CMV serostatus was compiled. A separate validation cohort of 100 to 150 different subjects was used in addition to the roughly 670-subject first cohort. Typing coverage varied by locus: about 620-630 donors for A, B, C, DRB1 and DQB1; about 520 for DQA1; over 600 for DPA1; around 450 for DPB1. Both class I and class II loci were covered by HLA typing, at four-digit resolution. A few DR-DQ haplotypes were treated as single units for association and clustering because of strong linkage in the cohort. The aim of the study was to test whether cataloging public T cell receptors could identify signatures of past pathogen exposure. The later analysis used no new phenotypic data to find candidate immune exposures, relying instead on TCR beta sequences and their occurrence across donors. The paper as a whole reports these results and caveats: A few of the identified cytomegalovirus-associated TCR beta chains were confirmed in vitro to be specific for cytomegalovirus antigens. Because the 87-base-pair reads could not distinguish some IMGT-functional V segments, including TRBV6-2 and TRBV6-3, those segments were excluded. A group of highly shared sequence variants was considered likely to be a technical artifact of the sequencing pipeline. Immune exposure information for the cohort was limited to CMV serostatus. HLA typing was unavailable for some donors at each locus, so association tests used only the typed subset. Broadly in line with IMGT annotations, most TCR beta V segments showed up in productive rearrangements about 87% or about 30% of the time in an earlier analysis of a few hundred of the donors. In a later analysis, the rate of TCR association differed among HLA loci, with DRB1 alleles having the most associated TCRs and HLA-C alleles having the fewest. The classifier was reported to diagnose cytomegalovirus status with high specificity and sensitivity in both the original and validation cohorts. A further reported finding was that TCR beta sequences accurately predicted the HLA-A and HLA-B alleles for most subjects in the first cohort. This cohort had only TCR beta chains sequenced, and the lack of alpha or paired-chain data limited which features could be detected. Strong co-occurrence of HLA alleles, especially DR and DQ, made assigning TCR associations to individual alleles difficult. Correlated functional status among segregating V segments might reflect linkage disequilibrium, but an unknown experimental factor could not be ruled out. According to a later analysis, most CMV-associated TCR beta chains appeared to be HLA-restricted, and the HLA associations seemed to be driven largely by CMV exposure. Sequencing depth was assumed to be roughly uniform across donors in the presence/absence analyses, though that assumption may not hold. The study gave a list of more than 150 TCR beta chains associated with cytomegalovirus. Most TCR sequences were observed very rarely across donors, whereas some public TCRs were present in many individuals. In a later genetic analysis, fewer N-insertions in productive TCRs were reported among donors in an Asian-associated ancestry cluster than the roughly 640-donor mean. A later genetic analysis associated a missense DCLRE1C variant with V-gene and J-gene trimming of TCR beta chains, and an independent cohort replicated the association. In a later analysis, HLA-associated TCR beta chains showed more clonal expansion and lower generation probabilities than non-associated chains that were equally common. According to a later analysis, parvovirus B19, influenza, CMV and Epstein-Barr virus appeared linked to several top co-occurrence clusters. It was suggested by the authors that the approach could potentially be generalized to other disease states and immunological phenotypes. Specific HLA alleles were associated with 15,000 to 20,000 TCR beta sequences at a false discovery rate of 0.05 in a later analysis. Some 16 rarely observed V segments, including chromosome 9 orphons, were excluded from the earlier analysis of several hundred of the donors because counts were too low.

CDR1 and CDR2 are read off the germline V gene as SGHVS and FNYEAQ. The CDR3 goes from the cysteine to the phenylalanine over 14 residues. Solely the CDR3 DNA is kept, with 42 bases framed from the first base. Unmatched junction bases come to 2, with V trimmed by 4 bases and J by 4 bases. The receptor library was made with the immunoSEQ multiplex PCR assay. For the multiplex PCR, a mixture combining 60 forward primers for TCR Vbeta segments and 13 reverse primers for TCR Jbeta segments was used. Amplification of the CDR3 region of rearranged TCR beta genes was performed with a multiplex PCR assay on genomic DNA. On the Illumina HiSeq System, the amplified TCR beta libraries were sequenced as 87-base-pair reads. Under the source paper's analysis protocol: A later analysis counted about 76 million unique TCR beta chains across the roughly 700 repertoires, and roughly 10 million of these chains were shared by at least two donors. To remove PCR and sequencing errors, raw reads were error-corrected and collapsed into unique sequences using a nearest-neighbor algorithm that merged closely related sequences. To assign V, D and J gene segments, CDR3 sequences were aligned to IMGT reference sequences. Each retained sequence needed at least a six-nucleotide match to both a V gene segment and a J gene segment. A rearrangement was called productive if the CDR3 had no stop codons and remained in frame with V and J, and every other rearrangement was called non-productive. CDR3 was defined according to IMGT convention as the region running from the second conserved V-encoded cysteine to the conserved J-encoded phenylalanine. The earlier analysis of about 640 of the donors excluded any sequence lacking an unambiguous match to a single V gene segment. In an earlier analysis of roughly 500 of the donors, V segments were called functional above 56.7% productive rearrangements and were called segregating when the between-donor standard deviation exceeded 5%. A statistical classification framework was built for diagnosing cytomegalovirus status from the catalog of TCR beta chain sequences. In a later analysis, TCR nucleotide sequences were compared against IMGT/GENE-DB human TR gene sequences so that V and J genes could be assigned. In a later analysis, CDR3 sequences and most-parsimonious VDJ recombination scenarios were assigned using the TCRdist pipeline. A later analysis defined each TCR beta chain by its CDR3 amino acid sequence plus V-gene family, and excluded reads lacking a unique V-gene family. As a way to deal with suspected cross-contamination and a sequencing artifact, a later analysis dropped roughly 600 nucleotide sequences that were highly shared and had low generation probability. A later analysis calculated a clonal expansion index for each public chain from normalized within-repertoire ranks of inferred template counts. A later analysis computed generation probabilities with a VDJ recombination model fitted to out-of-frame rearrangements, and checked the results against IGoR. Hypergeometric tests were used in a later analysis to score TCR-TCR, TCR-HLA and TCR-CMV co-occurrence, with a repertoire-size bias correction applied to the TCR pairs. In a later analysis, false discovery rates were estimated by permuting HLA or CMV assignments 20 times. In a later analysis, co-occurring TCRs were grouped using DBSCAN, and TCRdist sequence similarity was added for clustering within HLA-allele-positive subsets. Co-occurrence clustering excluded repertoires with fewer than 30,000 or more than 120,000 public chains, plus five with anomalous nucleotide sharing. The clones in this table, taken by TCRdb from immuneACCESS, are in-frame only. Not every clone is retained; where verified, under half of the shortfall comes from an unresolved V gene, and the cause of the rest is unknown. That table gives V, J and clone size, and the DNA gave D and trimming. This sample gives under 200,000 clones in total; around 78% of them show up just once. The top ten hold 11% to 15% of the sample.

Notes on this clone: It has no known antigen specificity. No base qualities exist here, and no much larger clone lies one base off it.

In total, roughly 710 healthy bone marrow donors made up the cohort. All cohort members were sampled while nominally healthy, although unrecorded immune exposures were likely present. The donor tested CMV seropositive and was one of the 289 seropositive cohort members. A peripheral blood sample was collected from each donor, and TCR beta sequencing was performed on peripheral blood mononuclear cells. Genomic DNA was extracted from the blood cell samples with the Qiagen DNeasy Blood Extraction Kit. The chain is encoded by TRBV7-6 joined to TRBJ2-1, with 9 bases aligning to TRBD1. This receptor was taken from a woman aged 25-40 years in good health and CMV-seropositive. The source material was PBMCs. The bases read TGTGCCAGCAGCTATGGACAGGGGTACAATGAGCAGTTCTTC. It specifies CASSYGQGYNEQFF.